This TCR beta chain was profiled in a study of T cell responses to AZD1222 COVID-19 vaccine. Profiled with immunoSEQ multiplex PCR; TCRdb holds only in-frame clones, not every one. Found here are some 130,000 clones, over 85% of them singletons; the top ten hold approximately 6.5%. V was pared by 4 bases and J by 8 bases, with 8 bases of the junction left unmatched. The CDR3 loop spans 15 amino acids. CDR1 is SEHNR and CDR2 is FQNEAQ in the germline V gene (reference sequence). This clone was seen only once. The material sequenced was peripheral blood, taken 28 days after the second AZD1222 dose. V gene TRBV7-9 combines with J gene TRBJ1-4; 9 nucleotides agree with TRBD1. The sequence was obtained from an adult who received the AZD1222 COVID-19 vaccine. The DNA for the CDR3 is TGTGCCAGCAGCTATGCCGGGACAGGGTGGGAAAAACTGTTTTTT. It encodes CASSYAGTGWEKLFF.